A single sample is the source of the 29 T cell receptor beta chains below, sequenced in a study of blood T cell repertoires in COVID-19 (dated by TCRdb to between 2020 and 2021). Libraries came from the immunoSEQ multiplex PCR assay. The immuneACCESS repertoire file appears here via TCRdb, limited to in-frame rearrangements. These files lack a portion of the clones; in checked studies, under half of the deficit traces to unresolved V genes, and the cause of the others is not known. Within this sample are a few hundred thousand clones, with around 85% of them counted one time only. Around 2.1% of the sample belongs to the ten largest clones. Sequencing was performed on PBMCs or T cells enriched from blood (not recorded which). Receptors were obtained from a man aged 25-40 years who had recovered from COVID-19.

The chain recombines TRBV15 with TRBJ1-4; TRBD1 matches 8 bases. The CDR3 loop spans 16 amino acids. Germline V CDR1 and CDR2: LNHNV, YYDKDF (reference sequence). The trim removed 7 bases at V and 8 bases at J, leaving 15 bases unmatched. CDR3 in DNA: TGTGCCACCACCTCACAGGTGGACAGGGCTTCGGAAAAACTGTTTTTT. It yields the protein CATTSQVDRASEKLFF. Filled out from reference TRBV15 and TRBJ1-4, the complete variable domain reads DAMVIQNPRYQVTQFGKPVTLSCSQTLNHNVMYWYQQKSSQAPKLLFHYYDKDFNNEADTPDNFQSRRPNTSFCFLDIRSPGLGDTAMYLCATTSQVDRASEKLFFGSGTQLSVL.

The chain uses TRBV29-1 and TRBJ1-1; unclear D gene. V was trimmed by 5 bases and J by 0 bases, leaving 22 bases between them. CDR1 and CDR2 (germline): SQVTM, ANQGSEA. The CDR3 length is 17 residues. The CDR3 loop reads CSVRVPTDGLMNTEAFF. CDR3 sequence (DNA): TGCAGCGTTCGGGTCCCGACGGACGGACTCATGAACACTGAAGCTTTCTTT.

The V call is TRBV10-3, the J call TRBJ1-2, with D possibly matching TRBD1 (6 bases). Germline CDR1 ENHRY, CDR2 SYGVKD. CDR3 size: 15 residues. V was clipped by 0 bases and J by 8 bases, with 16 bases between them. CDR3 amino acids: CAISESNGGSGGYTF. The CDR3 region has the DNA TGTGCCATCAGTGAGTCGAATGGGGGCTCCGGGGGCTACACCTTC.

This sequence joins TRBV18 and TRBJ2-5; 8 bases agree with TRBD1. V was pared by 1 base and J by 4 bases, with 8 bases of the junction left unmatched. The CDR3 extends over 16 amino acids. Germline V gene data show CDR1 as KGHSH and CDR2 as LQKENI. Here the CDR3 DNA reads TGTGCCAGCTCACCACGCCGGACAGGGCGAACAGAGACCCAGTACTTC. It is translated as CASSPRRTGRTETQYF.

This clone showed up just a few times. V is TRBV30 and J is TRBJ2-3, with 8 bases that match TRBD1. Per the germline V gene, CDR1 is GTSNPN and CDR2 is SVGIG (reference sequence). With 4 bases clipped from V and 5 bases from J, the junction kept 11 bases outside the gene matches. There are 15 residues in the CDR3. The CDR3 DNA follows: TGTGCCTGGAAACATGGACAGGGACCCGGAGATACGCAGTATTTT. Translation gives CAWKHGQGPGDTQYF.

This clone was recorded only once. The J gene is TRBJ2-1, the V gene TRBV2; D perhaps matches TRBD1 (6 bases). The CDR3 is made up of 14 amino acids. V lost 6 bases, J lost 4 bases, and 13 bases lay in between. Germline V CDR1 and CDR2: SNHLY, FYNNEI. For the CDR3, the DNA is TGTGCCAGCAGACCTACAGGGTTATACAATGAGCAGTTCTTC. Translating gives CASRPTGLYNEQFF.

J is TRBJ2-1 and V is TRBV6-4; the match to TRBD2 covers 10 bases. In germline, CDR1 is MRHNA, CDR2 SNTAGT. The CDR3 totals 16 residues. The junction had 3 bases not matched to a gene; V was cut back by 0 bases and J by 4 bases. The chain's CDR3 is CASSDSTSGAYNEQFF. In DNA form, the CDR3 reads TGTGCCAGCAGTGACTCCACTAGCGGGGCTTACAATGAGCAGTTCTTC.

This chain's CDR3 is CASRDRGHGYTF. The DNA of the CDR3 is TGTGCCAGCAGGGACAGGGGACACGGCTACACCTTC. The J gene is TRBJ1-2, the V gene TRBV7-9, with 9 bases matching TRBD1. There are 12 residues in the CDR3. V lost 6 bases to trimming and J lost 8 bases; unmatched junction nucleotides: 4. CDR1 is SEHNR, CDR2 FQNEAQ, per germline (reference sequence).

This chain uses TRBV19 with TRBJ2-3; D is uncertain. CDR3 length equals 17 residues. V lost 6 bases, J lost 1 base, and 20 bases lay in between. Germline V gene data show CDR1 as LNHDA and CDR2 as SQIVND (reference sequence). This CDR3 is CASSRSRGGSGTDTQYF. The CDR3 bases are TGTGCCAGTAGCCGGTCCCGTGGTGGAAGCGGCACAGATACGCAGTATTTT.

The rearrangement links TRBV4-1 to TRBJ2-7, with 10 bases that match TRBD2. The germline V gene encodes CDR1 MGHRA and CDR2 YSYEKL. V lost 5 bases and J lost 3; bases outside the gene matches: 1. The CDR3 runs 13 residues. The CDR3 DNA reads as TGCGCCAGCAGCGAGCGGGGGGGCTACGAGCAGTACTTC. It yields the protein CASSERGGYEQYF.

The CDR3 reads CASSRGVRSTEAFF. The CDR3 DNA is TGTGCCAGCAGCCGGGGGGTAAGGAGCACTGAAGCTTTCTTT. V is TRBV3-1 (or the pseudogene TRBV3-2) and J is TRBJ1-1, with TRBD1 as a possible D gene (5 bases). CDR1 is LGHDT, CDR2 YNNKEL, per germline (reference sequence). Between the trimmed V and J ends, which lost 4 bases and 4 bases, there was a span of 13 bases. This CDR3 has 14 amino acids.

This clone occurred once. The genes are TRBV27 and TRBJ2-5; 8 nucleotides agree with TRBD2. Per germline, CDR1 MNHEY and CDR2 SMNVEV (reference sequence). This CDR3 spans 16 amino acids. Trimming cost V 6 bases and J 3 bases; bases outside gene matches: 12. The CDR3 protein is CASSPWAGGSKETQYF. The CDR3 coding sequence is TGTGCCAGCAGCCCGTGGGCGGGGGGCTCTAAAGAGACCCAGTACTTC.

V gene TRBV6-5 combines with J gene TRBJ1-4, with D tentatively TRBD1 (5 bases). The CDR3 is made up of 14 amino acids. Trimming removed 0 bases from V and 5 bases from J, with 7 bases in between. The V gene's germline CDR1 is MNHEY and CDR2 SVGAGI. DNA of the CDR3: TGTGCCAGCAGTTACTCTCGGGGGAATGAAAAACTGTTTTTT. It codes for CASSYSRGNEKLFF.

CDR3: CASSVDQDREGPYNEQFF. DNA of the CDR3: TGTGCCAGCAGCGTAGATCAGGACAGGGAAGGACCCTACAATGAGCAGTTCTTC. The V call is TRBV9, the J call TRBJ2-1; the match to TRBD1 covers 8 bases. This CDR3 has 18 amino acids. Germline CDR1 is SGDLS and CDR2 is YYNGEE. The trim removed 0 bases at V and 2 bases at J, leaving 10 bases unmatched.

This chain joins TRBV24-1 and TRBJ1-2; the D gene is possibly TRBD1 (6 bases). In germline, CDR1 is KGHDR, CDR2 SFDVKD. The CDR3 extends over 14 amino acids. Trimming removed 4 bases at V and 4 bases at J, with 12 bases between. The CDR3 reads CATSDSPGVYGYTF. As DNA, the CDR3 is TGTGCCACCAGTGACTCTCCAGGGGTCTATGGCTACACCTTC.

This clone was seen a single time. The genes are TRBV19 and TRBJ2-7; 8 bases line up with TRBD1. V shed 4 bases, J shed 3 bases, and the junction held 2 bases outside the gene matches. The CDR3 has 13 amino acids. Germline V gives CDR1 LNHDA, CDR2 SQIVND (reference sequence). The CDR3 sequence is CASSRGQGYEQYF. CDR3 sequence (DNA): TGTGCCAGTAGTAGAGGACAGGGCTACGAGCAGTACTTC.

This clone was recorded only once. The V gene is TRBV10-3, the J gene TRBJ1-2, with 9 bases that match TRBD1. Germline-derived CDR1 and CDR2 are ENHRY and SYGVKD. V lost 1 base and J lost 4; bases outside the gene matches: 4. CDR3 length equals 15 residues. CDR3 nucleotides: TGTGCCATCAGTGAGTGGACAGGGGAGGGCTATGGCTACACCTTC. It codes for CAISEWTGEGYGYTF.

CDR3 sequence reads: CASSQESGGPYNEQFF. CDR3 bases: TGTGCCAGCAGCCAGGAAAGCGGGGGGCCTTACAATGAGCAGTTCTTC. The rearrangement joins TRBV4-2 to TRBJ2-1, with 9 bases that match TRBD2. With V trimmed by 3 bases and J by 4 bases, 7 bases remained unmatched. This CDR3 has 16 residues. The germline CDR1 and CDR2 sequences are LGHNA and YNFKEQ.

V and J are TRBV18 and TRBJ2-5, with 11 nucleotides matching TRBD1. Germline V gives CDR1 KGHSH, CDR2 LQKENI. The CDR3 consists of 14 residues. Trimming took 6 bases from V and 5 from J; bases not matched to a gene: 5. For the CDR3, the DNA is TGTGCCAGCTCCCGGGACAGGGGGTATGAGACCCAGTACTTC. This translates into CASSRDRGYETQYF.

J is TRBJ1-6 and V is TRBV7-8; a possible D gene is TRBD1 (6 bases). CDR1 and CDR2 (germline): SGHVS, FQNEAQ. The CDR3 loop spans 17 amino acids. V was pared by 0 bases and J by 4 bases, with 13 bases between. The CDR3 region has the DNA TGTGCCAGCAGCTTAGCCCAGGGGTCAGCTTATAATTCACCCCTCCACTTT. Protein sequence: CASSLAQGSAYNSPLHF.

This rearrangement joins TRBV4-1 to TRBJ2-5; D perhaps matches TRBD2 (6 bases). This CDR3 is 14 amino acids long. The germline V and J ends were trimmed by 0 bases and 5 bases, with 10 bases remaining between them. Germline V gene lookup returns CDR1 MGHRA and CDR2 YSYEKL. As DNA, the CDR3 is TGCGCCAGCAGCCAAGACGGGGCGGGGGAGACCCAGTACTTC. Protein product: CASSQDGAGETQYF.

The V and J genes are TRBV4-1 and TRBJ1-1; D is undetermined. The CDR3 spans 15 residues. CDR1 MGHRA and CDR2 YSYEKL come from the germline V gene. V lost 0 bases and J lost 4, with 12 bases in between. CDR3 amino acids: CASSQDLARSTEAFF. Written as DNA, the CDR3 is TGCGCCAGCAGCCAAGATTTAGCCCGGAGCACTGAAGCTTTCTTT.

This clone was counted a single time. The chain links TRBV2 to TRBJ2-7; D is possibly TRBD2 (5 bases). V was cut by 5 bases and J by 3 bases, with 14 bases left in between. The length of the CDR3 is 14 residues. Looked up from germline, CDR1 is SNHLY and CDR2 is FYNNEI. The CDR3 nucleotides are TGTGCCAGCAGTCCGGAGGCCGGATTCTACGAGCAGTACTTC. Protein sequence: CASSPEAGFYEQYF.

This chain links TRBV11-1 with TRBJ2-7; D may be TRBD2 (5 bases). The V and J ends lost 5 bases and 7 bases respectively, with 15 bases between them. The CDR3 length is 13 residues. The germline V gene encodes CDR1 SGHAT and CDR2 FQDESV (reference sequence). The CDR3 region is CASSADLSGEQYF. Written as DNA, the CDR3 is TGTGCCAGCAGCGCCGACCTTTCGGGGGAGCAGTACTTC. The full variable domain, in which reference TRBV11-1 and TRBJ2-7 provide the parts outside the CDR3, is EAEVAQSPRYKITEKSQAVAFWCDPISGHATLYWYRQILGQGPELLVQFQDESVVDDSQLPKDRFSAERLKGVDSTLKIQPAELGDSAMYLCASSADLSGEQYFGPGTRLTVT.

The chain couples TRBV9 to TRBJ1-2, with 7 bases identical to TRBD1. CDR1 is SGDLS and CDR2 is YYNGEE in the germline V gene. The CDR3 runs 13 residues. V lost 4 bases to trimming and J lost 5 bases; unmatched junction nucleotides: 5. The CDR3 here is CASSLSGGYGYTF. The DNA of the CDR3 is TGTGCCAGCAGCCTCTCAGGGGGGTATGGCTACACCTTC.

In DNA form, the CDR3 reads TGTGCCAGCAGCCCTGCGAACACCGGGGAGCTGTTTTTT. Translation: CASSPANTGELFF. V and J are TRBV9 and TRBJ2-2, with unresolved D. Germline loops: CDR1 SGDLS, CDR2 YYNGEE. Trimming removed 4 bases from V and 0 bases from J, with 4 bases in between. There are 13 residues in the CDR3.

The chain recombines TRBV19 with TRBJ1-3; 7 nucleotides align to TRBD1. This CDR3 comprises 15 residues. With 8 bases clipped from V and 2 bases from J, the junction kept 9 bases outside the gene matches. Germline V gene sequence: CDR1 LNHDA, CDR2 SQIVND (reference sequence). The CDR3 DNA reads as TGTGCCAGTCGACGGGACAGTGGGCCTGGAAACACCATATATTTT. This gives the protein CASRRDSGPGNTIYF.

This clone was seen only a few times. CDR3 amino acids: CASSATNGQIFGNTIYF. The CDR3 DNA is TGCGCCAGCAGCGCAACCAATGGACAGATCTTTGGAAACACCATATATTTT. V gene TRBV5-1 combines with J gene TRBJ1-3; a weak D match, TRBD1 (6 bases). V lost 4 bases and J 3 bases, leaving 20 bases between the germline ends. The CDR3 is 17 amino acids. Germline V gene sequence: CDR1 SGHRS, CDR2 YFSETQ.

This chain links TRBV5-1 with TRBJ2-3; possibly TRBD1 for D (5 bases). Germline V gene sequence: CDR1 SGHRS, CDR2 YFSETQ. The length of the CDR3 is 15 residues. Between the trimmed V and J ends, which lost 2 bases and 0 bases, there was a span of 10 bases. CDR3 sequence: CASSLGVTSTDTQYF. The CDR3 region has the DNA TGCGCCAGCAGCTTAGGGGTGACTAGCACAGATACGCAGTATTTT.